This T cell receptor (beta chain) appears in the sequencing data of a study of T cells in women clearing cervical HPV infection. Study overall: Case blood was drawn a median around 140 days after lesion detection.

Notes on this clone: Its target is unknown. Sequence at one end of the junction differs from germline and may be a read error. The read is 3 residues too short to cover the CDR3 end, so that end is filled in from the germline J gene.

Average input was roughly 1,200 ng genomic DNA for immunoSEQ TCR beta CDR3 amplification. Sequencing was performed with immunoSEQ multiplex PCR; in TCRdb, only in-frame clones are kept and a portion is missing. Its table lists some 20,000 clones. This CDR3 contains 15 residues. The V gene's germline CDR1 is SSHAT and CDR2 FNYEAQ (reference sequence). Study-wide results and caveats: T-cell numbers per sample were unknown and may explain richness differences.

Material for sequencing was blood buffy coat. The receptor was derived from a woman aged 18 to 75 with a cervical HPV16 infection that either progressed to CIN3+ or cleared (not recorded which). The J gene is TRBJ2-3, the V gene TRBV7-7, with unresolved D. The covered CDR3 bases are TGTGCTAGCAGCCCATTGTTGGCCTTCCAAGAGACG. This translates into CASSPLLAFQET. The entire CDR3 protein is CASSPLLAFQETQYF.